This T cell receptor (beta chain) was identified in a study of blood T cell repertoires in COVID-19. About the study: Some COVID-19 samples were acute and others convalescent; all came from the United States, Italy and Spain. T cells, B-cell-depleted T cells, or PBMCs supplied cDNA or gDNA.

In the source study's methods: Nucleated cell number was recorded as an estimate derived from reference gene primer amplification. Profiling relied on immunoSEQ multiplex PCR, and the TCRdb table lists in-frame clones only, not all of them. That table furnishes V, J and clone size, whereas the DNA furnished D and trimming. This repertoire shows some 290,000 clones, about 90% found once; its top ten account for around 0.93%. Followed longitudinally, the Seattle patients had been enrolled during active infection. The germline V gene encodes CDR1 SGHKS and CDR2 YYEKEE (reference sequence). The CDR3 runs to 13 residues. V gave up 4 bases and J gave up 3 bases; unmatched junction bases: 2. This clone was found once.

This rearrangement joins TRBV5-5 to TRBJ1-2; the match to TRBD1 covers 8 bases. This sequence originates from a woman aged 40 to 50 with COVID-19, enrolled during active disease. The sample taken for sequencing was peripheral blood. CDR3: CASSATGDYGYTF. In nucleotides, the CDR3 is TGTGCCAGCAGCGCGACAGGGGACTATGGCTACACCTTC.